This TCR beta chain comes out of a study of T cells in Graves' hyperthyroidism and ophthalmopathy. Study context: Peripheral blood was obtained at initial diagnosis, preceding any treatment. Study findings and constraints: Ophthalmopathy and stable hyperthyroidism were separated by a 13 V-J model.

RNA transcripts gave rise to amplified TCR beta CDR3 regions. The HTBI set primed first-round TCR CDR3 RT-PCR. TCRdb re-called the multiplex PCR reads through MiXCR, storing one row per CDR3 protein. The data contain around 300,000 distinct CDR3 sequences, approximately 16% of them singletons. Germline loops: CDR1 LNHDA, CDR2 SQIVND (reference sequence). V dropped 5 bases and J dropped 0 bases, with 14 bases sitting between them. This CDR3 has 16 residues. Patients with uncontrolled infections, other autoimmune diseases, pregnancy or lactation were excluded. The source of the PBMCs was more than 9.5 ml of fresh peripheral blood. This clonotype was recorded a few times. The antigen is undetermined.

This receptor was taken from a woman aged 45-65 years with Graves' hyperthyroidism that later progressed to Graves' ophthalmopathy. Source material: blood. The chain carries TRBV19 and TRBJ1-5, with D perhaps TRBD1 (6 bases). The CDR3 is CASSFRTENSNQPQHF. CDR3 in DNA: TGTGCCAGTAGTTTCCGGACAGAAAATAGCAATCAGCCCCAGCATTTT. The full variable domain, in which reference TRBV19 and TRBJ1-5 provide the parts outside the CDR3, is DGGITQSPKYLFRKEGQNVTLSCEQNLNHDAMYWYRQDPGQGLRLIYYSQIVNDFQKGDIAEGYSVSREKKESFPLTVTSAQKNPTAFYLCASSFRTENSNQPQHFGDGTRLSIL.